The clone carrying this TCR beta chain was counted once. Antigen specificity is unknown. This entry is derived from a study of shared clonotypes between healthy human individuals. The healthy adult donors were HIV-negative and reported no recent acute infections or vaccinations. CD45RA+ naive and CD45RA-negative memory subsets were separated from CD4+ cells. Overall study results and limits: Some naive CD4 clonotypes, around 5%, turned up in common across several donors.

In germline, CDR1 is GTSNPN, CDR2 SVGIG (reference sequence). With 4 bases clipped from V and 5 bases from J, the junction kept 7 bases outside the gene matches. The CDR3 has 14 residues. TCRdb keeps only in-frame clones here, not all; method: immunoSEQ multiplex PCR. The sample includes about 2 million clones, over 85% of them seen just once. The source of this sequence is a man aged 18 to 29 in good health. The chain couples TRBV30 to TRBJ1-5; 8 nucleotides match TRBD1. The source material was naive CD4+ T cells sorted from blood. Subset specified: CD45RA+ positively selected. The CDR3 protein is CAWNALTGDQPQHF. CDR3 in DNA: TGTGCCTGGAATGCCCTGACAGGGGATCAGCCCCAGCATTTT.